The 13 T cell receptor beta chains listed next were all sequenced from one sample in a study of blood T cell repertoires in COVID-19. Only in-frame clones appear in the TCRdb table, and some are missing; sequencing was by immunoSEQ multiplex PCR. The top ten clones hold 0.9% to 1.2% of a sample with nearly 350,000 clones, about 90% of them seen once. The specimen was PBMCs or T cells enriched from blood (not recorded which). The receptors here all came from a woman aged 25-40 years who had recovered from COVID-19.

This chain connects TRBV10-1 to TRBJ2-1; 7 nucleotides match TRBD2. The CDR3 is 12 residues long. Germline V CDR1 and CDR2: WNHNN, SYGVQD (reference sequence). Trimming removed 3 bases from V and 13 bases from J; junction bases left unmatched: 6. The CDR3 loop reads CASSDLLAIQFF. The CDR3 region has the DNA TGCGCCAGCAGTGATTTACTAGCGATCCAGTTCTTC.

The rearrangement links TRBV27 to TRBJ2-3; 9 positions match TRBD2. The CDR3 consists of 15 residues. J lost 1 base, V lost 3 bases, and 2 bases had no gene match. Germline V gene lookup returns CDR1 MNHEY and CDR2 SMNVEV (reference sequence). In DNA, the CDR3 is TGTGCCAGCAGTTTCAAGCGGGGGGGCACAGATACGCAGTATTTT. Translated, it gives CASSFKRGGTDTQYF.

As for this clone: One end of the junction does not line up with germline, which may come from a read error. This chain uses TRBV7-9 with TRBJ2-3; D perhaps matches TRBD1 (6 bases). CDR1 and CDR2 from the germline V gene are SEHNR and FQNEAQ (reference sequence). The CDR3 contains 16 residues. The CDR3 DNA reads as TGTGCCAGCAGCATAGCCCGGGGACACGTAGGCGATACGCAGTATTTT. As protein: CASSIARGHVGDTQYF.

The rearrangement joins TRBV2 to TRBJ1-2; perhaps TRBD1 as D (6 bases). V gave up 2 bases and J gave up 1 base, with 8 bases separating them. The germline CDR1 and CDR2 sequences are SNHLY and FYNNEI. The CDR3 is 14 residues long. The CDR3 here is CASSERDINYGYTF. The CDR3 DNA sequence: TGTGCCAGCAGTGAAAGGGACATTAACTATGGCTACACCTTC.

The V call is TRBV5-1, the J call TRBJ1-4; TRBD1 might be the D (6 bases). The CDR3 length is 15 residues. V was clipped by 4 bases and J by 5 bases, with 15 bases between them. CDR1 is SGHRS and CDR2 is YFSETQ in the germline V gene. The CDR3 loop reads CASSRRGDGNEKLFF. DNA of the CDR3: TGCGCCAGCAGCCGCAGGGGAGACGGGAATGAAAAACTGTTTTTT.

This chain joins TRBV7-2 and TRBJ1-2; the D gene is possibly TRBD1 (6 bases). The CDR3 covers 14 residues. V was clipped by 5 bases and J by 5 bases, with 15 bases between them. Germline V gene lookup returns CDR1 SGHTA and CDR2 FQGNSA. CDR3 amino acids: CASSGPRQVYGYTF. The CDR3 nucleotides read TGTGCCAGCAGCGGCCCCCGACAGGTTTATGGCTACACCTTC.

The rearrangement links TRBV6-1 to TRBJ1-2; D gene uncertain. Germline CDR1 and CDR2: MNHNS and SASEGT. Trimming stripped 3 bases from V and 4 bases from J, with 15 bases between. The CDR3 is 15 amino acids. The chain's CDR3 is CASSEMTRSSYGYTF. The CDR3 nucleotides read TGTGCCAGCAGTGAGATGACCAGGTCCTCCTATGGCTACACCTTC.

The chain links TRBV14 to TRBJ1-2, with 8 bases lining up with TRBD1. The CDR3 totals 16 residues. Germline CDR1 SGHDN, CDR2 FVKESK. V shed 3 bases and J 4 bases; nucleotides not matched to a gene: 10. The DNA of the CDR3 is TGTGCCAGCAGCCAGGACCGGGGACAGGCGATCTATGGCTACACCTTC. Its protein is CASSQDRGQAIYGYTF.

The J gene is TRBJ2-7, the V gene TRBV6-5; TRBD1 matches 9 bases. Trimming took 5 bases from V and 3 from J; bases not matched to a gene: 5. The CDR3 covers 14 residues. Germline V gene sequence: CDR1 MNHEY, CDR2 SVGAGI. In nucleotides, the CDR3 is TGTGCCAGCAGTACAGGGGGCGAATTCTACGAGCAGTACTTC. This encodes CASSTGGEFYEQYF.

V and J are TRBV3-1 (or the pseudogene TRBV3-2) and TRBJ2-4; possible D gene TRBD1, 7 bases. The germline gives CDR1 LGHDT, CDR2 YNNKEL (reference sequence). The CDR3 covers 15 residues. V was clipped by 0 bases and J by 5 bases, with 11 bases between them. The CDR3, as DNA: TGTGCCAGCAGCCAAGATCGGGGGACAGAAAACATTCAGTACTTC. Protein product: CASSQDRGTENIQYF.

This sequence joins TRBV15 and TRBJ2-1, with a tentative D call TRBD1 (6 bases). The V end lost 3 bases, the J end lost 7 bases, and 19 bases lay between the germline ends. The CDR3 has 16 residues. Germline CDR1 and CDR2: LNHNV and YYDKDF (reference sequence). CDR3 sequence: CATSRERPGQLNEQFF. In DNA, the CDR3 is TGTGCCACCAGCAGGGAGAGGCCCGGACAGCTTAATGAGCAGTTCTTC.

The rearrangement joins TRBV19 to TRBJ2-3; 9 nucleotides line up with TRBD2. This CDR3 region has 16 residues. The V gene end was trimmed by 4 bases and the J gene end by 2 bases; junction bases not matched to a gene: 7. Looked up from germline, CDR1 is LNHDA and CDR2 is SQIVND (reference sequence). In DNA form, the CDR3 reads TGTGCCAGTAGTAATGGGAGACTAGCGGACACAGATACGCAGTATTTT. Its protein is CASSNGRLADTDTQYF.

As to this clone: This sample also contains other DNA sequences that code for the same CDR3. The chain has TRBV5-1 and TRBJ2-5, with D perhaps TRBD2 (6 bases). The CDR3 length is 14 residues. Trimming removed 0 bases from V and 3 bases from J, with 9 bases in between. Germline V gene lookup returns CDR1 SGHRS and CDR2 YFSETQ. The CDR3 spells CASSLGASEETQYF. The CDR3, as DNA: TGCGCCAGCAGCTTGGGTGCTAGCGAAGAGACCCAGTACTTC.